These 32 T cell receptor beta chains were all obtained from the same sample, sequenced in a study of blood T cell repertoires in COVID-19. The repertoire was sequenced with immunoSEQ multiplex PCR; TCRdb's copy has only in-frame clones and lacks some. The data show a few hundred thousand clones, nearly 90% seen once. The sequencing sample was made of PBMCs or T cells enriched from blood (not recorded which). These receptors all come from a woman aged 50 to 65 who had been exposed to COVID-19.

The J gene is TRBJ2-3, the V gene TRBV5-1; 9 bases align to TRBD2. With 4 bases clipped from V and 6 bases from J, the junction kept 6 bases outside the gene matches. The CDR3 has 14 residues. Germline assignment: CDR1 SGHRS and CDR2 YFSETQ. The CDR3: CASSHGLASDTQYF. Here the CDR3 DNA reads TGCGCCAGCAGCCACGGACTAGCGTCTGATACGCAGTATTTT.

The rearrangement uses TRBV6-4 and TRBJ2-1; weak D call: TRBD1 (5 bases). The CDR3 covers 14 residues. The V end was cut by 3 bases, the J end by 0 bases, with 6 bases between. Germline V gives CDR1 MRHNA, CDR2 SNTAGT. The CDR3 DNA reads as TGTGCCAGCAGTGATGACAGCTCCTACAATGAGCAGTTCTTC. Its translation: CASSDDSSYNEQFF.

The rearrangement uses TRBV5-1 and TRBJ1-4; the D is unclear. The CDR3 covers 16 residues. The V gene's germline CDR1 is SGHRS and CDR2 YFSETQ. Between the trimmed V and J ends, which lost 4 bases and 4 bases, there was a span of 17 bases. CDR3 sequence (DNA): TGCGCCAGCAGCCTGACTCCGGGAGTTCTTAATGAAAAACTGTTTTTT. Translated: CASSLTPGVLNEKLFF. The complete variable domain, with remaining parts taken from reference TRBV5-1 and TRBJ1-4, reads KAGVTQTPRYLIKTRGQQVTLSCSPISGHRSVSWYQQTPGQGLQFLFEYFSETQRNKGNFPGRFSGRQFSNSRSEMNVSTLELGDSALYLCASSLTPGVLNEKLFFGSGTQLSVL.

This clone appeared a single time. The chain joins TRBV7-2 to TRBJ2-7; TRBD2 is a possible D gene (7 bases). V gave up 5 bases and J gave up 5 bases, with 19 bases separating them. CDR1 and CDR2 (germline): SGHTA, FQGNSA. The CDR3 loop spans 15 amino acids. CDR3 in amino acids: CASSIYSRGLNEQYF. Here the CDR3 DNA reads TGTGCCAGCAGCATCTACAGCAGGGGACTAAACGAGCAGTACTTC. The full variable domain, its missing parts supplied by reference TRBV7-2 and TRBJ2-7, is GAGVSQSPSNKVTEKGKDVELRCDPISGHTALYWYRQSLGQGLEFLIYFQGNSAPDKSGLPSDRFSAERTGGSVSTLTIQRTQQEDSAVYLCASSIYSRGLNEQYFGPGTRLTVT.

In this sample, this clone turned up once. This rearrangement joins TRBV19 to TRBJ1-2; 9 nucleotides line up with TRBD1. Unmatched junction bases numbered 5, after V lost 4 bases and J lost 2 bases. CDR3 length equals 15 residues. Germline assignment: CDR1 LNHDA and CDR2 SQIVND (reference sequence). The CDR3 here is CASSTPGQGNYGYTF. The CDR3 nucleotides are TGTGCCAGTAGTACCCCGGGACAGGGAAACTATGGCTACACCTTC.

The CDR3 protein is CAIGQLAGGLDTQYF. The CDR3 nucleotides are TGTGCCATCGGACAACTAGCGGGGGGGCTAGATACGCAGTATTTT. The chain combines TRBV28 with TRBJ2-3, with 13 bases that match TRBD2. The V gene's germline CDR1 is MDHEN and CDR2 SYDVKM. V lost 10 bases, J lost 5 bases, and 9 bases stayed unmatched. The CDR3 runs to 15 residues.

J is TRBJ1-1 and V is TRBV27, with D tentatively TRBD1 (6 bases). Germline CDR1 and CDR2: MNHEY and SMNVEV (reference sequence). This CDR3 is 17 amino acids long. Trimming left V 6 bases short and J 5 bases short, with 25 bases between. CDR3 residues: CASSNFLQRGGGTEAFF. CDR3 coding DNA: TGTGCCAGCAGCAACTTTTTACAGAGGGGGGGTGGAACTGAAGCTTTCTTT.

The chain couples TRBV2 to TRBJ1-5; 7 bases map to TRBD1. There are 16 residues in the CDR3. Germline values: CDR1 SNHLY, CDR2 FYNNEI. With V trimmed by 8 bases and J by 0 bases, 10 bases remained unmatched. This chain's CDR3 is CASRGTVGYSNQPQHF. In nucleotides, the CDR3 is TGTGCCAGCCGGGGGACAGTCGGGTATAGCAATCAGCCCCAGCATTTT.

The chain has TRBV9 and TRBJ2-7, with D possibly TRBD1 on 6 matching bases. Looked up from germline, CDR1 is SGDLS and CDR2 is YYNGEE. CDR3 length: 16 amino acids. Trimming took 4 bases from V and 2 from J, leaving 19 bases between them. The CDR3 DNA is TGTGCCAGCAGCCCCGCAGGGGTTCATGAACCCTACGAGCAGTACTTC. Encoded protein: CASSPAGVHEPYEQYF.

V is TRBV12-5 and J is TRBJ2-1; the match to TRBD2 covers 8 bases. This CDR3 is 18 amino acids long. V was clipped by 1 base and J by 7 bases; unmatched bases: 15. Germline values: CDR1 LGHNT, CDR2 FRNRAP. CDR3: CASGLAPLGAGAENEQFF. The CDR3 DNA is TGTGCTAGTGGTTTGGCCCCCCTTGGAGCGGGGGCTGAAAATGAGCAGTTCTTC.

This chain uses TRBV4-2 with TRBJ2-5; D is undetermined. Germline CDR1 and CDR2: LGHNA and YNFKEQ. The CDR3 is made up of 13 amino acids. V gave up 5 bases and J gave up 3 bases, with 10 bases separating them. The CDR3 region has the DNA TGTGCCAGCAGCTACAGTTTAGAAGAGACCCAGTACTTC. Encoded protein: CASSYSLEETQYF.

This clone appeared a few times. CDR3 sequence reads: CASSQSTEPGELFF. CDR3 nucleotide sequence: TGTGCCAGCAGCCAATCGACTGAGCCCGGGGAGCTGTTTTTT. The rearrangement joins TRBV4-2 to TRBJ2-2; D gene unclear. The CDR3 has 14 amino acids. CDR1 and CDR2 from the germline V gene are LGHNA and YNFKEQ. Trimming left V 2 bases short and J 6 bases short, with 10 bases between.

The rearrangement links TRBV5-4 to TRBJ1-6, with D hard to call. There are 14 residues in the CDR3. Trimming took 1 base from V and 10 from J, leaving 12 bases between them. CDR1 and CDR2 (germline): SGHNT, YYREEE (reference sequence). CDR3 protein: CASSLSQPGSPLHF. The CDR3 DNA is TGTGCCAGCAGCTTGTCTCAGCCGGGGTCACCCCTCCACTTT. The full variable domain, its missing parts supplied by reference TRBV5-4 and TRBJ1-6, is ETGVTQSPTHLIKTRGQQVTLRCSSQSGHNTVSWYQQALGQGPQFIFQYYREEENGRGNFPPRFSGLQFPNYSSELNVNALELDDSALYLCASSLSQPGSPLHFGNGTRLTVT.

The chain recombines TRBV27 with TRBJ2-5; 9 bases align to TRBD2. Germline loops: CDR1 MNHEY, CDR2 SMNVEV (reference sequence). The V and J ends lost 8 bases and 6 bases, in that order; junction bases with no gene match: 13. This CDR3 has 15 residues. Here the CDR3 DNA reads TGTGCCAGCTTCGCGGCGGGGGGGCAATCTAAGACCCAGTACTTC. Its translation: CASFAAGGQSKTQYF.

The chain combines TRBV24-1 with TRBJ2-3, with 8 bases lining up with TRBD2. V gave up 4 bases and J gave up 2 bases; unmatched junction bases: 13. The germline CDR1 and CDR2 sequences are KGHDR and SFDVKD. The CDR3 is made up of 18 amino acids. The CDR3 DNA sequence: TGTGCCACCAGTGACCTGACGGGGAAGCGGGGGACCACAGATACGCAGTATTTT. It codes for CATSDLTGKRGTTDTQYF.

This chain joins TRBV19 and TRBJ1-6; TRBD1 is a possible D gene (5 bases). With 5 bases removed from V and 8 bases from J, the gap between germline ends came to 16 bases. The CDR3 runs 15 residues. The germline V gene has CDR1 LNHDA and CDR2 SQIVND (reference sequence). CDR3 sequence reads: CASSADLGRDSPLHF. DNA of the CDR3: TGTGCCAGTAGTGCCGACTTGGGCAGGGATTCACCCCTCCACTTT.

This sequence joins TRBV30 and TRBJ2-5, with D perhaps TRBD1 (5 bases). The germline CDR1 and CDR2 sequences are GTSNPN and SVGIG (reference sequence). The CDR3 contains 13 residues. Deletions cut 0 bases from V and 4 bases from J, with 9 bases between. The CDR3 DNA sequence: TGTGCCTGGAGTGTACGTGGGGCAGAGACCCAGTACTTC. This codes for CAWSVRGAETQYF.

J is TRBJ1-2 and V is TRBV5-6; D unresolved. Trimming pared 0 bases from V and 0 bases from J, leaving 3 bases between. Germline values: CDR1 SGHDT, CDR2 YYEEEE. CDR3 length: 13 amino acids. The CDR3 protein is CASSLGTNYGYTF. For the CDR3, the DNA is TGTGCCAGCAGCTTGGGTACTAACTATGGCTACACCTTC.

The V call is TRBV19, the J call TRBJ2-1; 7 nucleotides align to TRBD1. The length of the CDR3 is 13 residues. CDR1 is LNHDA and CDR2 is SQIVND in the germline V gene (reference sequence). Trimming at V came to 2 bases and at J to 12 bases, leaving 7 bases not matched to a gene. The CDR3 region is CASSIRQGMVQFF. CDR3 coding DNA: TGTGCCAGTAGTATAAGACAGGGAATGGTGCAGTTCTTC.

In DNA, the CDR3 is TGTGCCAGTGCCAGGGTAGCTAAGGCAAAAGGAGAAAAACTGTTTTTT. It encodes CASARVAKAKGEKLFF. The rearrangement uses TRBV28 and TRBJ1-4; D may be TRBD1 (5 bases). Per the germline V gene, CDR1 is MDHEN and CDR2 is SYDVKM. The CDR3 is made up of 16 amino acids. V shed 9 bases and J shed 8 bases, with 25 bases lying between them. Drawing the rest from reference TRBV28 and TRBJ1-4, the complete variable domain is DVKVTQSSRYLVKRTGEKVFLECVQDMDHENMFWYRQDPGLGLRLIYFSYDVKMKEKGDIPEGYSVSREKKERFSLILESASTNQTSMYLCASARVAKAKGEKLFFGSGTQLSVL.

This clone was observed once. The V gene is TRBV11-2, the J gene TRBJ2-5; tentatively, D is TRBD1 (6 bases). The CDR3 has 16 amino acids. The germline gives CDR1 SGHAT, CDR2 FQNNGV. Trimming stripped 0 bases from V and 1 base from J, with 12 bases between. The CDR3 here is CASSLDGGGGQETQYF. As DNA, the CDR3 is TGTGCCAGCAGCTTAGATGGGGGCGGCGGCCAAGAGACCCAGTACTTC. Full variable domain (outside the CDR3, taken from reference TRBV11-2 and TRBJ2-5): EAGVAQSPRYKIIEKRQSVAFWCNPISGHATLYWYQQILGQGPKLLIQFQNNGVVDDSQLPKDRFSAERLKGVDSTLKIQPAKLEDSAVYLCASSLDGGGGQETQYFGPGTRLLVL.

The chain employs TRBV4-2 and TRBJ2-3; possible D gene TRBD2, 6 bases. The germline CDR1 and CDR2 sequences are LGHNA and YNFKEQ. This CDR3 contains 17 residues. The V end was cut by 4 bases, the J end by 3 bases, with 20 bases between. The CDR3: CASSLAVGGLGTDTQYF. The CDR3 DNA reads TGTGCCAGCAGCCTAGCCGTGGGGGGTTTGGGTACAGATACGCAGTATTTT.

This clone has just a few counts. The chain is built from TRBV2 and TRBJ1-6; 11 bases agree with TRBD1. The germline V gene has CDR1 SNHLY and CDR2 FYNNEI. The length of the CDR3 is 16 residues. V shed 4 bases, J shed 14 bases, and the junction held 13 bases outside the gene matches. As DNA, the CDR3 is TGTGCCAGCAGTGGGTCTGGGCGGACAGGGGGCACGACCCTCCACTTT. As protein: CASSGSGRTGGTTLHF. The whole variable domain, filled in from reference TRBV2 and TRBJ1-6, reads EPEVTQTPSHQVTQMGQEVILRCVPISNHLYFYWYRQILGQKVEFLVSFYNNEISEKSEIFDDQFSVERPDGSNFTLKIRSTKLEDSAMYFCASSGSGRTGGTTLHFGNGTRLTVT.

The chain uses TRBV4-1 and TRBJ2-1, with D perhaps TRBD1 (5 bases). This CDR3 comprises 19 residues. The ends were cut back, 1 base at V and 3 bases at J, with 22 bases in the middle. The V gene's germline CDR1 is MGHRA and CDR2 YSYEKL. CDR3 sequence reads: CASSQVLPLTASSYNEQFF. The CDR3 coding sequence is TGCGCCAGCAGCCAAGTCCTCCCCTTGACAGCGAGTAGCTACAATGAGCAGTTCTTC.

The chain couples TRBV19 to TRBJ2-7; 7 bases are shared with TRBD1. Germline assignment: CDR1 LNHDA and CDR2 SQIVND (reference sequence). With V trimmed by 5 bases and J by 3 bases, 7 bases remained unmatched. The CDR3 length is 14 residues. In DNA, the CDR3 is TGTGCCAGTAGTCACCCGGGACAGATCTACGAGCAGTACTTC. This gives the protein CASSHPGQIYEQYF. The full variable domain, its missing parts supplied by reference TRBV19 and TRBJ2-7, is DGGITQSPKYLFRKEGQNVTLSCEQNLNHDAMYWYRQDPGQGLRLIYYSQIVNDFQKGDIAEGYSVSREKKESFPLTVTSAQKNPTAFYLCASSHPGQIYEQYFGPGTRLTVT.

V and J are TRBV4-1 and TRBJ2-7; 9 bases line up with TRBD1. Germline-derived CDR1 and CDR2 are MGHRA and YSYEKL. The CDR3 runs to 14 residues. V lost 4 bases to trimming and J lost 3 bases; unmatched junction nucleotides: 4. This chain's CDR3 is CASSLGQGRYEQYF. The CDR3 nucleotides are TGCGCCAGCAGCCTAGGACAGGGGCGCTACGAGCAGTACTTC.

This chain uses TRBV6-5 with TRBJ2-5; weak D call: TRBD1 (5 bases). This CDR3 is 15 amino acids long. V was clipped by 0 bases and J by 4 bases, with 12 bases between them. CDR1 is MNHEY, CDR2 SVGAGI, per germline. CDR3: CASSYSRAGRETQYF. Written as DNA, the CDR3 is TGTGCCAGCAGTTACTCCAGGGCAGGTCGAGAGACCCAGTACTTC.

This chain joins TRBV2 and TRBJ1-2; D remains unclear. In germline, CDR1 is SNHLY, CDR2 FYNNEI. CDR3 length: 12 amino acids. V was shortened by 2 bases and J by 8 bases, with 9 bases between the two germline ends. The CDR3 coding sequence is TGTGCCAGCAGTGAATTCCTCGTGGGCTACACCTTC. Translated, it gives CASSEFLVGYTF.

A single count supports this clone. The chain recombines TRBV19 with TRBJ2-6; TRBD1 matches 9 bases. Germline V gene data show CDR1 as LNHDA and CDR2 as SQIVND (reference sequence). CDR3 length equals 16 residues. J lost 1 base, V lost 5 bases, and 3 bases had no gene match. CDR3 sequence: CASSRDRASGANVLTF. The CDR3 DNA is TGTGCCAGTAGTCGGGACAGGGCTTCTGGGGCCAACGTCCTGACTTTC.

This clone appeared a single time. The V gene is TRBV7-2, the J gene TRBJ1-4; D possibly corresponds to TRBD1 (5 bases). This CDR3 spans 13 amino acids. V was clipped by 3 bases and J by 8 bases, with 10 bases between them. Germline CDR1 reads SGHTA; CDR2 reads FQGNSA. The CDR3 region is CASSFGGAEKLFF. In DNA form, the CDR3 reads TGTGCCAGCAGCTTCGGAGGGGCCGAAAAACTGTTTTTT.

This clone appeared once. This chain links TRBV6-5 with TRBJ1-3; a weak D match, TRBD1 (6 bases). The V gene lost 6 bases and the J gene lost 3 bases, with 12 bases spanning the gap. The CDR3 consists of 14 residues. Germline loops: CDR1 MNHEY, CDR2 SVGAGI. The chain's CDR3 is CASRDRAFGNTIYF. Here the CDR3 DNA reads TGTGCCAGCAGGGACAGAGCCTTTGGAAACACCATATATTTT.

Regarding this clone: The junction departs from germline at one end; a sequencing error may be responsible. The CDR3 DNA is TGTGCCAGCCGTGAAACTGGACAGGGGAACTATGGCTACACCTTC. As protein: CASRETGQGNYGYTF. The chain combines TRBV25-1 with TRBJ1-2; TRBD1 matches 9 bases. Per germline, CDR1 MGHDK and CDR2 SYGVNS. The CDR3 runs 15 residues.